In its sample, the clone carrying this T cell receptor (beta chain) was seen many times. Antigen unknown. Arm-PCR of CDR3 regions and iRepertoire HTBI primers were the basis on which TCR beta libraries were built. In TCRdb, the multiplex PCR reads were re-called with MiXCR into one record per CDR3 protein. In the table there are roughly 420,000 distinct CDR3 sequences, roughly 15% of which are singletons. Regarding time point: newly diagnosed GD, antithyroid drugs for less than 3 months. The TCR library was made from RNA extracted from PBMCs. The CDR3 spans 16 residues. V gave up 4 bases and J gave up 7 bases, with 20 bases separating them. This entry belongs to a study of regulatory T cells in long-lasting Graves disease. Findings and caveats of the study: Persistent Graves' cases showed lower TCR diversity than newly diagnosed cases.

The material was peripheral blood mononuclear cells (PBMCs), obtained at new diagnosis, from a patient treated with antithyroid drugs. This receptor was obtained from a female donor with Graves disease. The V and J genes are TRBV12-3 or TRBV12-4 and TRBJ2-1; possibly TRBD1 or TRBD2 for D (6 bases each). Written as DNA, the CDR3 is TGTGCCAGCAGTTCAAGGCCCCCGGGGGCGATGAATGAGCAGTTCTTC. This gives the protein CASSSRPPGAMNEQFF.